This is a list of T cell receptor beta chains from one sample in a study of shared clonotypes between healthy human individuals. Assay: immunoSEQ multiplex PCR; the TCRdb copy retains only in-frame clones and omits some. The sample holds some 660,000 clones, around three quarters seen once. The specimen sequenced was memory CD4+ T cells sorted from blood. These receptors came from a woman in her thirties in good health. CDR3s include the opening cysteine and the closing phenylalanine or tryptophan. The D gene is left open where the match is weak. Clone size appears in some rows only: once, few, many, or a class for an expanded clone.

- - TRBJ1-5 TRBV28 16 CASSFPQGGNNQPQHF TGTGCCAGCAGTTTCCCTCAGGGCGGGAACAATCAGCCCCAGCATTTT
- few TRBJ1-2 TRBV15 14 CATSRGTPNYGYTF TGTGCCACCAGCAGAGGGACTCCGAACTATGGCTACACCTTC
- - TRBJ1-1 TRBV13 16 CASSLGRQGTGTEAFF TGTGCCAGCAGCTTAGGCCGGCAGGGGACGGGCACTGAAGCTTTCTTT
TRBD2 - TRBJ2-1 TRBV11-3 16 CASSWESGSVYNEQFF TGTGCCAGCAGCTGGGAGAGCGGGAGTGTCTACAATGAGCAGTTCTTC
- - TRBJ2-1 TRBV21-1 16 CASSKRTGLADHEQFF TGTGCCAGCAGCAAAAGGACCGGACTAGCGGACCATGAGCAGTTCTTC
- - TRBJ2-1 TRBV7-3 15 CASSLDRGDYNEQFF TGTGCCAGCAGCCTGGACCGCGGCGATTACAATGAGCAGTTCTTC
- - TRBJ1-5 TRBV7-2 12 CASSLGDQPQHF TGTGCCAGCAGCTTAGGGGATCAGCCCCAGCATTTT
- - TRBJ2-1 TRBV27 12 CASSIHNNEQFF TGTGCCAGCAGTATCCATAACAATGAGCAGTTCTTC
TRBD2 - TRBJ2-5 TRBV5-4 15 CASSLDGRATKTQYF TGTGCCAGCAGCTTGGACGGGAGGGCCACGAAGACCCAGTACTTC
- - TRBJ1-1 TRBV10-3 13 CATTTTGNTEAFF TGTGCCACCACAACAACCGGGAACACTGAAGCTTTCTTT
TRBD1 - TRBJ1-1 TRBV6-5 14 CASRRDSLNTEAFF TGTGCCAGCAGAAGGGACAGCTTGAACACTGAAGCTTTCTTT
- - TRBJ1-1 TRBV11-3 13 CASSRYGRTEAFF TGTGCCAGCAGCCGGTATGGGCGAACTGAAGCTTTCTTT
- - TRBJ1-2 TRBV5-1 13 CASSLTGQGGYTF TGCGCCAGCAGCTTGACGGGGCAGGGTGGCTACACCTTC
- few TRBJ2-5 TRBV27 12 CASTLVQETQYF TGTGCCAGCACATTGGTCCAAGAGACCCAGTACTTC
- - TRBJ2-7 TRBV28 14 CASSQHQKADEQYF TGTGCCAGCAGCCAACATCAGAAGGCGGACGAGCAGTACTTC
- - TRBJ2-3 TRBV6-5 15 CASSSTAEGVDTQYF TGTGCCAGCAGCTCTACAGCGGAAGGAGTAGATACGCAGTATTTT
- - TRBJ1-2 TRBV10-2 17 CASSETPFGGKGYGYTF TGCGCCAGCAGTGAGACTCCTTTCGGGGGCAAAGGCTATGGCTACACCTTC
TRBD2 - TRBJ2-7 TRBV5-4 15 CASSLWWEGYNEQYF TGTGCCAGCAGCTTGTGGTGGGAGGGCTATAACGAGCAGTACTTC
TRBD2 - TRBJ2-2 TRBV5-1 19 CASSLTVLAGVSNTGELFF TGCGCCAGCAGCTTGACCGTACTAGCGGGAGTATCGAACACCGGGGAGCTGTTTTTT
- - TRBJ1-6 TRBV5-1 15 CASSLDPGWDSPLHF TGCGCCAGCAGCTTGGATCCGGGATGGGATTCACCCCTCCACTTT
TRBD1 - TRBJ1-1 TRBV6-5 15 CASSYEGQGDTEAFF TGTGCCAGCAGTTACGAGGGTCAGGGGGACACTGAAGCTTTCTTT
TRBD1 - TRBJ2-7 TRBV6-1 14 CASGTPGQGHEQYF TGTGCCAGCGGAACACCAGGACAGGGGCACGAGCAGTACTTC
TRBD2 - TRBJ2-7 TRBV10-3 16 CAISELLGLAGTEQYF TGTGCCATCAGTGAGCTCCTGGGACTAGCGGGAACCGAGCAGTACTTC
- - TRBJ2-3 TRBV2 15 CASSVRAAGTDTQYF TGTGCCAGCAGTGTCCGGGCTGCGGGCACAGATACGCAGTATTTT
- once TRBJ1-4 TRBV10-3 15 CAISDHQGPNEKLFF TGTGCCATCAGTGATCATCAGGGCCCTAATGAAAAACTGTTTTTT
- - TRBJ2-3 TRBV6-6 14 CASSQGGEAATQYF TGTGCCAGCAGCCAAGGGGGGGAGGCGGCTACGCAGTATTTT
- once TRBJ2-7 TRBV30 16 CAWSGSFVGGSYEQYF TGTGCCTGGAGTGGTTCGTTTGTTGGCGGCTCCTACGAGCAGTACTTC
- - TRBJ1-5 TRBV6-6 15 CASSTPGGKNLPQHF TGTGCCAGCAGTACGCCCGGGGGGAAGAATTTGCCCCAGCATTTT
- - TRBJ2-7 TRBV7-3 14 CASSLTGTSYEQYF TGTGCCAGCAGCCTCACCGGGACTTCATACGAGCAGTACTTC
- - TRBJ1-1 TRBV25-1 17 CASSVLGQFTENTEAFF TGTGCCAGCAGTGTGTTAGGCCAGTTCACTGAGAACACTGAAGCTTTCTTT
TRBD2 few TRBJ2-1 TRBV6-5 15 CASSRGLAENNEQFF TGTGCCAGCAGCCGCGGACTAGCGGAGAACAATGAGCAGTTCTTC
TRBD1 once TRBJ1-2 TRBV27 16 CASSPNRGRAIYGYTF TGTGCCAGCAGTCCAAACAGGGGGCGAGCTATCTATGGCTACACCTTC
- - TRBJ2-1 TRBV28 14 CASSGPVSYNEQFF TGTGCCAGCAGTGGACCTGTCTCCTACAATGAGCAGTTCTTC
TRBD2 once TRBJ2-1 TRBV19 16 CASSMQLAGKYNEQFF TGTGCCAGTAGTATGCAACTAGCGGGTAAATACAATGAGCAGTTCTTC
- - TRBJ1-2 TRBV6-6 14 CASRKDGTNYGYTF TGTGCCAGCAGAAAAGACGGAACTAACTATGGCTACACCTTC
- - TRBJ1-1 TRBV5-1 15 CASRLDVSLNTEAFF TGCGCCAGCCGCTTGGATGTCAGCTTGAACACCGAAGCTTTCTTT
TRBD2 - TRBJ2-7 TRBV28 14 CASAPGTSGRNPYF TGTGCCAGCGCACCTGGGACTAGCGGGAGGAATCCGTACTTC
TRBD1 - TRBJ1-5 TRBV4-1 15 CASSQLGQGNQPQHF TGCGCCAGCAGCCAATTAGGACAGGGAAATCAGCCCCAGCATTTT
TRBD1 - TRBJ1-5 TRBV27 16 CASSLRQGAPSQPQHF TGTGCCAGCAGTTTAAGACAGGGGGCCCCCAGTCAGCCCCAGCATTTT
- - TRBJ2-2 TRBV5-4 15 CASSLAGGRTGELFF TGTGCCAGCAGCTTGGCCGGGGGCAGAACCGGGGAGCTGTTTTTT
- - TRBJ2-7 TRBV7-9 13 CASSLEWVYEQYF TGTGCCAGCAGCTTAGAGTGGGTCTACGAGCAGTACTTC
- - TRBJ1-2 TRBV19 15 CASRNSQGPHYGYTF TGTGCCAGTAGAAACTCACAGGGACCCCACTATGGCTACACCTTC